The rows below give T cell receptor beta chains drawn from one sample of a study of technical replicates of blood from a handful of donors. TCRdb's table, derived via immunoSEQ multiplex PCR, lists solely in-frame clones and lacks some. The repertoire holds about 88,000 clones, with 85% to 95% as singletons. The sample comprised T cells isolated from PBMCs. Receptors were obtained from a human donor in good health. The CDR3 runs from the conserved cysteine through the conserved F or W. The D gene is left open where the match is weak. Size values are once, few and many counts, or a class for expanded clones, and some rows have none.

clone size,CDR3 length,D gene,V gene,J gene,CDR3 DNA,CDR3 protein
-,13,-,TRBV4-1,TRBJ2-7,TGCGCCAGCAGCACGGACAGAGGCTACGAGCAGTACTTC,CASSTDRGYEQYF
few,17,-,TRBV9,TRBJ2-2,TGTGCCAGCAGCGTATCTGAGGCAGGGCCTACAAGCGGGGAGCTGTTTTTT,CASSVSEAGPTSGELFF
-,14,TRBD2,TRBV9,TRBJ2-2,TGTGCCAGCAGCGCGGGGGGGGGAACCGGGGAGCTGTTTTTT,CASSAGGGTGELFF
once,11,-,TRBV7-9,TRBJ2-3,TGTGCCAGCAGCTTCTCAGATACGCAGTATTTT,CASSFSDTQYF
-,15,-,TRBV9,TRBJ2-3,TGTGCCAGCAGCTTCAGATACCAAAGCACAGATACGCAGTATTTT,CASSFRYQSTDTQYF
-,14,-,TRBV2,TRBJ1-5,TGTGCCAGCAGAAGGACAGTCCAAAATCAGCCCCAGCATTTT,CASRRTVQNQPQHF
-,15,TRBD1,TRBV15,TRBJ1-2,TGTGCCACCAGCAGGTGGACAGGGATGGGCTATGGCTACACCTTC,CATSRWTGMGYGYTF
-,14,-,TRBV4-2,TRBJ2-7,TGTGCCAGCAGCCAAGAACAGAATACCTACGAGCAGTACTTC,CASSQEQNTYEQYF
-,16,TRBD1,TRBV6-1,TRBJ2-1,TGTGCCAGCAGTGCCGGGACAGGGAGGCCCTACAATGAGCAGTTCTTC,CASSAGTGRPYNEQFF
once,16,-,TRBV10-2,TRBJ2-7,TGCGCCAGCAGTGATGAGGAGGGGCGTGTCTCCTACGAGCAGTACTTC,CASSDEEGRVSYEQYF
-,18,TRBD1,TRBV27,TRBJ1-5,TGTGCCACCAGAAAGACAGGGGATAATGTATTTGGCAATCAGCCCCAGCATTTT,CATRKTGDNVFGNQPQHF
-,15,TRBD2,TRBV5-5,TRBJ2-1,TGTGCCAGCAGCTTGGGGGCGGGAGAGTACAATGAGCAGTTCTTC,CASSLGAGEYNEQFF
once,16,-,TRBV4-2,TRBJ2-2,TGTGCCAGCAGCCAAGAAGGGGGTCTAAACACCGGGGAGCTGTTTTTT,CASSQEGGLNTGELFF
-,16,-,TRBV4-2,TRBJ2-5,TGTGCCAGCAGCCAAGAACATTTTGCAGGGCAAGAGACCCAGTACTTC,CASSQEHFAGQETQYF
-,14,TRBD1,TRBV6-5,TRBJ2-7,TGTGCCAGCAACGACAGGGGGCTGGTCTACGAGCAGTACTTC,CASNDRGLVYEQYF
-,14,-,TRBV10-1,TRBJ2-3,TGCGCCAGCAGTGAGTTAGTAAACACAGATACGCAGTATTTT,CASSELVNTDTQYF
-,17,-,TRBV19,TRBJ1-3,TGTGCCAGTAGTATTGGATTCGGAGAGGCTCTTGGAAACACCATATATTTT,CASSIGFGEALGNTIYF
few,16,TRBD2,TRBV28,TRBJ2-1,TGTGCCAGCAGTTCGATTTCAGGCGGGAGGGCCGATGAGCAGTTCTTC,CASSSISGGRADEQFF
-,15,-,TRBV2,TRBJ1-1,TGTGCCAGCAGTCAGACAGGAGGTGAGACCACTGAAGCTTTCTTT,CASSQTGGETTEAFF
-,14,-,TRBV9,TRBJ1-1,TGTGCCAGCAGCGTAGGAGGCGGCCGAACTGAAGCTTTCTTT,CASSVGGGRTEAFF
-,15,TRBD2,TRBV11-1,TRBJ2-5,TGTGCCAGCAGCTTAACGGGGGGGCCTGGAGAGACCCAGTACTTC,CASSLTGGPGETQYF
-,17,TRBD2,TRBV2,TRBJ2-3,TGTGCCAGCAGTGAAAAACTGACTAGCGGGGGGAAAGATACGCAGTATTTT,CASSEKLTSGGKDTQYF
-,16,-,TRBV25-1,TRBJ2-1,TGTGCCAGCAGTGAGTCGCTGGGGAGGCCCTACAATGAGCAGTTCTTC,CASSESLGRPYNEQFF
-,14,TRBD2,TRBV5-1,TRBJ2-7,TGCGCCAGCAGCTCTAGCGGGGACTCCTACGAGCAGTACTTC,CASSSSGDSYEQYF
-,15,TRBD2,TRBV14,TRBJ2-5,TGTGCCAGCAGCCGACTAGCGTGGTACCAAGAGACCCAGTACTTC,CASSRLAWYQETQYF
-,15,-,TRBV27,TRBJ1-5,TGTGCCAGCAGTAAGACAGGCGATAGCAATCAGCCCCAGCATTTT,CASSKTGDSNQPQHF
-,13,TRBD1,TRBV28,TRBJ2-5,TGTGCCAGCAGTTTTAGGACAGGAGAGACCCAGTACTTC,CASSFRTGETQYF
-,14,-,TRBV21-1,TRBJ1-2,TGTGCCAGCAGCAAATCGAGGAGAGACTATGGCTACACCTTC,CASSKSRRDYGYTF
-,16,TRBD1,TRBV5-1,TRBJ2-3,TGCGCCAGCAGCTACCGACAGGGGCGGAGCACAGATACGCAGTATTTT,CASSYRQGRSTDTQYF
-,15,TRBD1,TRBV7-9,TRBJ1-1,TGTGCCAGCAGCCCACCACAAACAGGGGGCACTGAAGCTTTCTTT,CASSPPQTGGTEAFF
-,15,TRBD1,TRBV28,TRBJ2-3,TGTGCCAGCAGTACGGGACAGGGTAGGGCAGATACGCAGTATTTT,CASSTGQGRADTQYF
once,14,-,TRBV28,TRBJ1-4,TGTGCCAGCAGTTTAGTAGGGGTTGTGGAAAAACTGTTTTTT,CASSLVGVVEKLFF
few,17,-,TRBV7-9,TRBJ2-7,TGTGCCAGCAGCTTAGGGGGGAGGTACGACGGGACCTACGAGCAGTACTTC,CASSLGGRYDGTYEQYF
-,12,-,TRBV21-1,TRBJ1-1,TGTGCCAGCAGCCTCCGGGACACTGAAGCTTTCTTT,CASSLRDTEAFF
-,13,-,TRBV28,TRBJ1-5,TGTGCCAGCAGGACTGATAGCAATCAGCCCCAGCATTTT,CASRTDSNQPQHF
-,13,-,TRBV19,TRBJ1-1,TGTGCCAGTAGTATTGGAGCCGACACTGAAGCTTTCTTT,CASSIGADTEAFF
-,12,-,TRBV12-5,TRBJ2-5,TGTGCTAGTGGTTTGGTCTTAGAGACCCAGTACTTC,CASGLVLETQYF
-,13,TRBD1,TRBV5-1,TRBJ2-5,TGCGCCAGCACCTGGACAGGGGAAGAGACCCAGTACTTC,CASTWTGEETQYF
few,14,TRBD1,TRBV6-6,TRBJ1-1,TGTGCCAGCGGCATACAGGGGGCGAACACTGAAGCTTTCTTT,CASGIQGANTEAFF
-,14,TRBD1,TRBV2,TRBJ1-1,TGTGCCAGCAGGGGAGCGACAGGGCCCACTGAAGCTTTCTTT,CASRGATGPTEAFF
once,11,-,TRBV6-5,TRBJ2-3,TGTGCCAGCAGGCTGGAGGAGACGCAGTATTTT,CASRLEETQYF
-,14,TRBD2,TRBV5-4,TRBJ2-7,TGTGCCAGCAGCTTGGCGGGAGGAGTTTACGAGCAGTACTTC,CASSLAGGVYEQYF
-,15,TRBD2,TRBV4-2,TRBJ2-7,TGTGCCAGCAGCCAAAAGTCGACTAGCTCGGGCGAGCAGTACTTC,CASSQKSTSSGEQYF
-,15,TRBD1,TRBV6-1,TRBJ2-7,TGTGCCAGCAGTCTTTTGACAGGGTTTTCCTACGAGCAGTACTTC,CASSLLTGFSYEQYF
-,13,-,TRBV18,TRBJ2-2,TGTGCCAGCTCAAGTTCGGGAACCGGGGAGCTGTTTTTT,CASSSSGTGELFF